The clone carrying this T cell receptor (beta chain) was seen at least ten times. Its specificity is unknown. Unrecorded immune exposures were likely, despite nominal health at sampling. Germline loops: CDR1 SGHTA, CDR2 FQGNSA. Trimming took 5 bases from V and 3 from J, leaving 8 bases between them. The CDR3 extends over 12 amino acids. The PCR contained 60 Vbeta and 13 Jbeta primers. Repertoires were generated with immunoSEQ multiplex PCR, while TCRdb's copy carries only in-frame clones and drops some. Altogether 130,000 or so clones are present, 65% to 85% being singletons, with the ten largest covering approximately 1.5%. This record belongs to a study of cytomegalovirus exposure and HLA in healthy donors. Study findings and constraints: Published work reported that the classifier diagnosed cytomegalovirus status with high specificity and sensitivity.

The receptor was isolated from a woman in her late teens or twenties in good health and CMV-seronegative. The chain is built from TRBV7-2 and TRBJ2-7; perhaps TRBD2 as D (5 bases). The specimen was PBMCs. CDR3 loop: CASSLTSYEQYF. The CDR3 nucleotides are TGTGCCAGCAGCCTCACTAGCTACGAGCAGTACTTC.